Listed here is a single T cell receptor beta chain. The antigen remains undetermined. The length of the CDR3 is 12 residues. Deletions cut 6 bases from V and 2 bases from J, with 11 bases between. The germline V gene has CDR1 SQVTM and CDR2 ANQGSEA. The total RNA was obtained from whole blood that was not fractionated. For the library, individual cDNA molecules each received unique molecular identifiers. Authors' analysis steps: TCR counts had a median of approximately 87,000 per sample and spanned roughly 20,000 to 690,600. TCRdb recomputed calls from the reads with MiXCR, one row per CDR3 protein. TCRdb's processing, not the study's, gives the V and J calls here. The sample has 3,000 to 3,500 distinct CDR3 sequences; roughly 45% are singletons. The data are from a study of human T cells and chemical hapten exposure. Study in general: Mainly, slight library volume differences in the pool made TCR yields vary. Study findings and constraints: Sensitization with DPC brought no change to TCRs above 1 in 1000 in frequency.

Input material: whole blood. This clonotype was sampled from a human donor who had alopecia or was a healthy volunteer (not recorded which). Some clones in this sample may be carry-over from other donors' samples. This table probably holds off-target reads from a library built for another chain. V usage is TRBV29-1 and J usage is TRBJ2-7; D is possibly TRBD1 (6 bases). In DNA, the CDR3 is TGCAGCGTCAAGACAGGCACCTACGAGCAGTACTTC. Its protein product is CSVKTGTYEQYF.